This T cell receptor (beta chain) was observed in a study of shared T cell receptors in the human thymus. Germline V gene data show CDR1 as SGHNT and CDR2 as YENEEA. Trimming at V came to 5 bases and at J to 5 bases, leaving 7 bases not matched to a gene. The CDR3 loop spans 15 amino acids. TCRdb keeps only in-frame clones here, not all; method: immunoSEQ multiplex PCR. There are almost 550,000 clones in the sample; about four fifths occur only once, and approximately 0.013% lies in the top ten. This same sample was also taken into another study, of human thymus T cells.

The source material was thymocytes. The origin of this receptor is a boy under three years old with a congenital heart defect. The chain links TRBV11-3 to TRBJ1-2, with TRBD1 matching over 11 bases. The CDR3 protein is CASSPTDRGLYGYTF. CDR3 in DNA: TGTGCCAGCAGCCCGACGGACAGGGGGCTGTATGGCTACACCTTC.